Listed below are T cell receptor beta chains from one sample, sequenced in a study of brain metastases from non-small cell lung cancer. The method was immunoSEQ multiplex PCR; TCRdb's version includes in-frame clones alone and lacks a portion of them. The table lists roughly 760 clones, about nine tenths of them singletons. Specimen: tissue from a brain metastasis. These receptor sequences come from a donor aged 40 or older with non-small cell lung cancer. Each CDR3 is given with its conserved first and last residue. The D gene is left open where the match is weak. Where a row states a size, it is once, few, many or the class of an expanded clone; other rows omit it.

size: -; D: TRBD1; J: TRBJ2-3; V: TRBV6-4; DNA: TGTGCCAGCAGTGATGGTGGGACAGCCACAGATACGCAGTATTTT; CDR3: CASSDGGTATDTQYF
size: -; D: -; J: TRBJ2-3; V: TRBV9; DNA: TGTGCCAGCAGCGTAGACCCAACCACAGATACGCAGTATTTT; CDR3: CASSVDPTTDTQYF
size: few; D: -; J: TRBJ1-2; V: TRBV27; DNA: TGTGCCAGCAGCCTCTGGTTTTACTATGGCTACACCTTC; CDR3: CASSLWFYYGYTF
size: few; D: -; J: TRBJ1-2; V: TRBV7-2; DNA: TGTGCCAGCAGCTTAGTCGACGGAGCTAACTATGGCTACACCTTC; CDR3: CASSLVDGANYGYTF
size: -; D: -; J: TRBJ2-1; V: TRBV6-5; DNA: TGTGCCAGCTCTCGGACAGCCACCTACAATGAGCAGTTCTTC; CDR3: CASSRTATYNEQFF
size: -; D: -; J: TRBJ1-1; V: TRBV5-1; DNA: TGCGCCAGCAGCTTGGGAGTCGGGGGGAACACTGAAGCTTTCTTT; CDR3: CASSLGVGGNTEAFF
size: -; D: -; J: TRBJ1-1; V: TRBV5-6; DNA: TGTGCCAGCAGCCAGCCGGGACAAAAACTTGAAGCTTTCTTT; CDR3: CASSQPGQKLEAFF
size: -; D: -; J: TRBJ2-5; V: TRBV7-2; DNA: TGTGCCAGCAGCTTTGTACAGGGTGGGCAAGAGACCCAGTACTTC; CDR3: CASSFVQGGQETQYF
size: -; D: TRBD2; J: TRBJ2-3; V: TRBV11-3; DNA: TGTGCCAGTAGCTCCACACTAGCGGTCCTCACAGATACGCAGTATTTT; CDR3: CASSSTLAVLTDTQYF
size: -; D: -; J: TRBJ1-1; V: TRBV6-1; DNA: TGTGCCAGCAGTGAAGCCGGGCATTGGGGCACTGAAGCTTTCTTT; CDR3: CASSEAGHWGTEAFF
size: -; D: -; J: TRBJ2-2; V: TRBV11-1; DNA: TGTGCCAGCAGCTTAGCGGGGTCGGCCGGGGAGCTGTTTTTT; CDR3: CASSLAGSAGELFF
size: -; D: -; J: TRBJ1-1; V: TRBV6-5; DNA: TGTGCCAGCAGCATCCAGGGGAACACTGAAGCTTTCTTT; CDR3: CASSIQGNTEAFF
size: -; D: TRBD2; J: TRBJ2-1; V: TRBV11-3; DNA: TGTGCTAGCAGCTTCTCCGGGACTAGCGGGGGGCGGCTAGGGGAGCAGTTCTTC; CDR3: CASSFSGTSGGRLGEQFF
size: -; D: -; J: TRBJ1-3; V: TRBV2; DNA: TGTGCCAGCAGCCCCAATTCGGGGTCTGGAAACACCATATATTTT; CDR3: CASSPNSGSGNTIYF
size: -; D: TRBD1; J: TRBJ2-2; V: TRBV28; DNA: TGTGCCAGCAGGACAGGGGGTAACACCGGGGAGCTGTTTTTT; CDR3: CASRTGGNTGELFF
size: -; D: TRBD2; J: TRBJ2-2; V: TRBV5-1; DNA: TGCGCCAGCAGCTTGGCGCGTTCGCGGGGGGGCCTTTTTAACACCGGGGAGCTGTTTTTT; CDR3: CASSLARSRGGLFNTGELFF
size: -; D: TRBD2; J: TRBJ2-1; V: TRBV18; DNA: TGTGCCAGCTCACCACAGGTTGCCGGGGGGTCCTACAATGAGCAGTTCTTC; CDR3: CASSPQVAGGSYNEQFF
size: once; D: TRBD2; J: TRBJ2-5; V: TRBV5-1; DNA: TGCGCCAGCAGCTCACCTAGCGGGGGGAAACAAGAGACCCAGTACTTC; CDR3: CASSSPSGGKQETQYF
size: -; D: -; J: TRBJ2-1; V: TRBV3-1/TRBV3-2; DNA: TGTGCCAGCAGCCCATCCGCGGGGACCTACAATGAGCAGTTCTTC; CDR3: CASSPSAGTYNEQFF
size: -; D: TRBD1; J: TRBJ2-7; V: TRBV20-1; DNA: TGCAGTACGGGACAGGCCTACGAGCAGTACTTC; CDR3: CSTGQAYEQYF